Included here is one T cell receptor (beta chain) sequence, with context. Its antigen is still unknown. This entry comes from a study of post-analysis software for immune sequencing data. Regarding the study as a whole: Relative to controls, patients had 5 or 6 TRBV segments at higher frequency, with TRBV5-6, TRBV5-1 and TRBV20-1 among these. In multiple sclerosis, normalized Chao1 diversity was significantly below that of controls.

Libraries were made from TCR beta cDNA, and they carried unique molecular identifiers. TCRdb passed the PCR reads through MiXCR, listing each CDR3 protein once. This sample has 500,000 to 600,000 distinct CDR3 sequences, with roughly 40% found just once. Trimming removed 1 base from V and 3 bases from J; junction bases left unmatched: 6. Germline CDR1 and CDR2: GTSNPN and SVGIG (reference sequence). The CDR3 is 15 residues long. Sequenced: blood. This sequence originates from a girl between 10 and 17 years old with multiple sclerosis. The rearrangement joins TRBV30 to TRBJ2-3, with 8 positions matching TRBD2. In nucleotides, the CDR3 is TGTGCCTGGAGTGGGGGAGCGGGAGTTACAGATACGCAGTATTTT. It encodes CAWSGGAGVTDTQYF.